Shown below are 19 T cell receptor beta chains from a single sample sequenced in a study of response to subunit inactivated influenza vaccine. A single record per CDR3 protein comes from TCRdb applying MiXCR to the RT-PCR reads. This sample has roughly 760,000 distinct CDR3 sequences, with roughly 20% found just once. Specimen: PBMCs from blood, collected around 5 days after vaccination. The receptors stem from a man aged 45 to 65 who received an inactivated influenza vaccine.

This clonotype showed up just a few times. J is TRBJ1-5 and V is TRBV12-3 or TRBV12-4; D gene ambiguous. The V and J ends lost 7 bases and 0 bases respectively, with 4 bases between them. This CDR3 contains 12 residues. CDR3 nucleotide sequence: TGTGCCAGCAAGGATAGCAATCAGCCCCAGCATTTT. This sequence encodes CASKDSNQPQHF.

This clonotype has more than one count but fewer than ten. The J gene is TRBJ1-5, the V gene TRBV6-2 or TRBV6-3, with 9 bases matching TRBD1. This CDR3 comprises 15 residues. CDR1 is MNHEY and CDR2 is SVGEGT in the germline V gene. Germline trimming cut 6 bases from V and 3 bases from J; bases unmatched to any gene: 6. The CDR3 sequence: CASRMGQGDNQPQHF. For the CDR3, the DNA is TGTGCCAGCAGAATGGGACAGGGAGACAATCAGCCCCAGCATTTT.

This clonotype showed up just a few times. This sequence joins TRBV20-1 and TRBJ1-3; D not certain. V was cut by 3 bases and J by 8 bases, with 14 bases left in between. The CDR3 covers 13 residues. Germline V gives CDR1 DFQATT, CDR2 SNEGSKA (reference sequence). The CDR3 sequence: CSASHLRRDTIYF. CDR3 nucleotide sequence: TGCAGTGCTAGTCATCTAAGGAGGGACACCATATATTTT.

This clonotype was counted between two and nine times. The chain recombines TRBV10-3 with TRBJ2-5, with 10 positions matching TRBD1. The trim removed 3 bases at V and 3 bases at J, leaving 7 bases unmatched. This CDR3 contains 16 residues. CDR1 is ENHRY and CDR2 is SYGVKD in the germline V gene. CDR3 residues: CAISDTGTGAKETQYF. The CDR3 DNA follows: TGTGCCATCAGTGATACCGGGACAGGGGCCAAAGAGACCCAGTACTTC.

The genes are TRBV14 and TRBJ2-3, with D perhaps matching TRBD2 (5 bases). The CDR3 is made up of 18 amino acids. Germline CDR1 and CDR2: SGHDN and FVKESK. V was cut by 1 base and J by 1 base, with 18 bases left in between. CDR3 sequence reads: CASSQAVVGVGRTDTQYF. In DNA, the CDR3 is TGTGCCAGCAGCCAAGCTGTAGTGGGAGTGGGTCGCACAGATACGCAGTATTTT.

This chain links TRBV5-6 with TRBJ2-1; tentative D call: TRBD2 (5 bases). This CDR3 is 15 amino acids long. V lost 5 bases, J lost 1 base, and 13 bases lay in between. The V gene's germline CDR1 is SGHDT and CDR2 YYEEEE. CDR3 DNA: TGTGCCAGCAGTGGGAGACGGGTTTCCTACAATGAGCAGTTCTTC. It specifies CASSGRRVSYNEQFF.

This clonotype was recorded at least ten times. The rearrangement uses TRBV27 and TRBJ1-5, with unresolved D. Germline V gives CDR1 MNHEY, CDR2 SMNVEV (reference sequence). CDR3 length: 14 amino acids. Trimming removed 6 bases at V and 0 bases at J, with 9 bases between. CDR3 sequence (DNA): TGTGCCAGCAGGTCACCGTATAGCAATCAGCCCCAGCATTTT. Protein sequence: CASRSPYSNQPQHF.

In its sample, this clonotype was seen a few times. The chain carries TRBV20-1 and TRBJ1-2, with 7 nucleotides matching TRBD1. This CDR3 spans 12 amino acids. Looked up from germline, CDR1 is DFQATT and CDR2 is SNEGSKA (reference sequence). The CDR3 DNA reads TGCGGGAACTCACAGGGGAACTATGGCTACACCTTC. It yields the protein CGNSQGNYGYTF.

V gene TRBV20-1 combines with J gene TRBJ2-7, with 7 bases matching TRBD1. CDR1 is DFQATT and CDR2 is SNEGSKA in the germline V gene (reference sequence). The CDR3 consists of 14 residues. V lost 2 bases to trimming and J lost 4 bases; unmatched junction nucleotides: 8. The CDR3 here is CSARPRDRHYEQYF. The DNA for the CDR3 is TGCAGTGCTAGACCCCGGGACAGACATTACGAGCAGTACTTC.

The chain carries TRBV10-3 and TRBJ2-1; the match to TRBD1 covers 7 bases. V shed 7 bases and J 10 bases; nucleotides not matched to a gene: 22. This CDR3 is 17 amino acids long. CDR1 is ENHRY and CDR2 is SYGVKD in the germline V gene. CDR3 residues: CAITNSPGGAGFNEQFF. CDR3 nucleotides: TGTGCCATCACTAACAGTCCAGGGGGAGCCGGTTTTAACGAGCAGTTCTTC.

This chain uses TRBV28 with TRBJ1-1; TRBD1 might be the D (6 bases). The V and J ends lost 6 bases and 1 base respectively, with 15 bases between them. CDR3 length equals 15 residues. Germline assignment: CDR1 MDHEN and CDR2 SYDVKM. CDR3 sequence (DNA): TGTGCCAGCAGGTTGACGATGACAGGGAACACTGAAGCTTTCTTT. Translation gives CASRLTMTGNTEAFF.

The V call is TRBV12-3 or TRBV12-4, the J call TRBJ2-2; the D gene is possibly TRBD2 (6 bases). The CDR3 sequence is 16 residues long. V was trimmed by 4 bases and J by 6 bases, leaving 18 bases between them. The CDR3 here is CASSSVGEEEAGELFF. Written as DNA, the CDR3 is TGTGCCAGCAGTTCGGTTGGGGAGGAAGAGGCCGGGGAGCTGTTTTTT.

The V and J genes are TRBV9 and TRBJ1-2; D is possibly TRBD1 (5 bases). The V gene's germline CDR1 is SGDLS and CDR2 YYNGEE. This CDR3 region has 14 residues. V was cut by 3 bases and J by 8 bases, with 17 bases left in between. The DNA for the CDR3 is TGTGCCAGCAGCGCTCTAGCTGGGACCGGCGGCTACACCTTC. This encodes CASSALAGTGGYTF. Using reference TRBV9 and TRBJ1-2 for the parts outside the CDR3, the full variable domain is DSGVTQTPKHLITATGQRVTLRCSPRSGDLSVYWYQQSLDQGLQFLIQYYNGEERAKGNILERFSAQQFPDLHSELNLSSLELGDSALYFCASSALAGTGGYTFGSGTRLTVV.

Worth noting for this clonotype: The junction differs from germline at one of its ends, possibly a read error. The chain recombines TRBV7-2 with TRBJ2-7; 11 nucleotides agree with TRBD2. The CDR3 runs to 14 residues. Germline V gives CDR1 SGHTA, CDR2 FQGNSA. The CDR3 bases are TGTGCCAGCAGCGTAGCGGGAGGGCCCGACGAGCAGTACTTC. This gives the protein CASSVAGGPDEQYF.

This clonotype was recorded a few times. The rearrangement joins TRBV20-1 to TRBJ2-5; 10 bases align to TRBD1. Germline V gene sequence: CDR1 DFQATT, CDR2 SNEGSKA (reference sequence). V lost 2 bases and J lost 4; bases outside the gene matches: 7. The CDR3 loop spans 15 amino acids. The CDR3 protein is CSARSGDRGRETQYF. CDR3 bases: TGCAGTGCTAGATCGGGAGACAGGGGGCGAGAGACCCAGTACTTC.

The J gene is TRBJ1-1, the V gene TRBV5-1; D is unresolved. CDR3 length: 14 residues. V lost 0 bases and J lost 1, with 7 bases in between. Looked up from germline, CDR1 is SGHRS and CDR2 is YFSETQ. CDR3 in DNA: TGCGCCAGCAGCTTGGCGGAGACGAACACTGAAGCTTTCTTT. It translates to CASSLAETNTEAFF.

The V and J genes are TRBV3-1 and TRBJ1-1, with D perhaps TRBD1 (5 bases). The CDR3 sequence is 14 residues long. Germline CDR1 is LGHDT and CDR2 is YNNKEL (reference sequence). The V end was cut by 3 bases, the J end by 2 bases, with 10 bases between. Here the CDR3 reads CASSHTGKNTEAFF. In DNA form, the CDR3 reads TGTGCCAGCAGCCATACAGGAAAAAACACTGAAGCTTTCTTT.

The V and J genes are TRBV4-3 and TRBJ2-7; 7 bases are shared with TRBD2. V lost 0 bases and J lost 0; bases outside the gene matches: 14. This CDR3 is built from 19 residues. Germline assignment: CDR1 LGHNA and CDR2 YSLEER. The CDR3 DNA reads as TGCGCCAGCAGCCAAGAAATCCGTGTAGGAGCGGGAAACTCCTACGAGCAGTACTTC. It codes for CASSQEIRVGAGNSYEQYF.

This sequence joins TRBV4-2 and TRBJ2-2; D is unresolved. V lost 4 bases and J 2 bases, leaving 11 bases between the germline ends. Germline V lookup: CDR1 LGHNA, CDR2 YNFKEQ. This CDR3 region has 15 residues. In nucleotides, the CDR3 is TGTGCCAGCAGCCCGGCGGACCTAAACACCGGGGAGCTGTTTTTT. Translated, it gives CASSPADLNTGELFF.